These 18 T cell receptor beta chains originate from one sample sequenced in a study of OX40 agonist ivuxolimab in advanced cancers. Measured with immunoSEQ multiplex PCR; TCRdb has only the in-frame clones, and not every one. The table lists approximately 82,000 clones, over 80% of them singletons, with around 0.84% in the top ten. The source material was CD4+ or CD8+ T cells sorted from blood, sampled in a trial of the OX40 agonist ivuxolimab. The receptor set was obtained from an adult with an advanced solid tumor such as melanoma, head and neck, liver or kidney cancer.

CDR3 amino acids: CASSAGTGVGETQYF. The DNA for the CDR3 is TGTGCCAGCAGCGCCGGGACAGGGGTCGGTGAGACCCAGTACTTC. The chain combines TRBV9 with TRBJ2-5; TRBD1 matches 10 bases. Germline V CDR1 and CDR2: SGDLS, YYNGEE. CDR3 length: 15 residues. V lost 3 bases to trimming and J lost 5 bases; unmatched junction nucleotides: 7. Full variable domain (rest looked up from reference TRBV9 and TRBJ2-5): DSGVTQTPKHLITATGQRVTLRCSPRSGDLSVYWYQQSLDQGLQFLIQYYNGEERAKGNILERFSAQQFPDLHSELNLSSLELGDSALYFCASSAGTGVGETQYFGPGTRLLVL.

The CDR3 sequence: CASSYLGVGYNSPLHF. CDR3 DNA: TGTGCCAGCAGCTACCTGGGGGTGGGTTATAATTCACCCCTCCACTTT. The chain links TRBV7-2 to TRBJ1-6, with D possibly matching TRBD1 (5 bases). Germline V gene sequence: CDR1 SGHTA, CDR2 FQGNSA. The V end lost 4 bases, the J end lost 4 bases, and 14 bases lay between the germline ends. The CDR3 is 16 amino acids.

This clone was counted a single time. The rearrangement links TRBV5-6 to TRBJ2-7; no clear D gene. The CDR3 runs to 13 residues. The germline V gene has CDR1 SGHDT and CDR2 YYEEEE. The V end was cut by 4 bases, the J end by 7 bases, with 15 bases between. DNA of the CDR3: TGTGCCAGCAGCAGAGCTCCTGTAGGGGAGCAGTACTTC. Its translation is CASSRAPVGEQYF.

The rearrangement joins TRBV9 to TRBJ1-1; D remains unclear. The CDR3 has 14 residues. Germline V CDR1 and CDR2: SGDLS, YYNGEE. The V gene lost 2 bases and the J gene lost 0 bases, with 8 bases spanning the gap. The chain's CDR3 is CASSVAQLNTEAFF. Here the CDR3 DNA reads TGTGCCAGCAGCGTGGCCCAGCTGAACACTGAAGCTTTCTTT.

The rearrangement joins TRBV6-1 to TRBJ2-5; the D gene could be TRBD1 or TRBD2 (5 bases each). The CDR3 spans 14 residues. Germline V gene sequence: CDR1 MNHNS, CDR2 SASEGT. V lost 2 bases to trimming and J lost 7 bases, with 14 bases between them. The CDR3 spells CASSELILGRTQYF. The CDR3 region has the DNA TGTGCCAGCAGTGAACTTATTTTGGGACGGACCCAGTACTTC.

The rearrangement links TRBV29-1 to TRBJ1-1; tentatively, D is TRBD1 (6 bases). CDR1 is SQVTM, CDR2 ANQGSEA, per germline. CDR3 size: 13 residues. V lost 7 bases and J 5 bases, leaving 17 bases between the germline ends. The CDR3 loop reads CSAKGTGSTEAFF. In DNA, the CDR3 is TGCAGCGCAAAGGGAACAGGGAGTACTGAAGCTTTCTTT.

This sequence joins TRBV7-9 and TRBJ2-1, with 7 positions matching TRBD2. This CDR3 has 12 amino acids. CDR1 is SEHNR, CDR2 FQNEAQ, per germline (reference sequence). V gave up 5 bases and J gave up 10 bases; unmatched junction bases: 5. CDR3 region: CASSLLGGEQFF. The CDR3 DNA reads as TGTGCCAGCAGCCTCCTCGGGGGGGAGCAGTTCTTC.

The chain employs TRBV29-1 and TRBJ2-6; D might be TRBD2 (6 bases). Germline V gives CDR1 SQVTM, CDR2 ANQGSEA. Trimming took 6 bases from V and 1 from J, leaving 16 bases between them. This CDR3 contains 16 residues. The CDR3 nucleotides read TGCAGCGTACCCGGGACTGTACTTTCTGGGGCCAACGTCCTGACTTTC. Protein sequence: CSVPGTVLSGANVLTF.

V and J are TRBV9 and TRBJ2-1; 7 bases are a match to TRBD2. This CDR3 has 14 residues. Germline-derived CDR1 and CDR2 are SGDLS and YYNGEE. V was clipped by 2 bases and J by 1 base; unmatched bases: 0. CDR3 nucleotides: TGTGCCAGCAGCGTCGGGGGGTCCTACAATGAGCAGTTCTTC. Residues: CASSVGGSYNEQFF.

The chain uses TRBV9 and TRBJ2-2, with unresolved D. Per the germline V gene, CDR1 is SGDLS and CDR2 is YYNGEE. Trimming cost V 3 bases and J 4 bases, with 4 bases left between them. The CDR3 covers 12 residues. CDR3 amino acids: CASSAVTGELFF. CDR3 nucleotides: TGTGCCAGCAGCGCTGTCACCGGGGAGCTGTTTTTT.

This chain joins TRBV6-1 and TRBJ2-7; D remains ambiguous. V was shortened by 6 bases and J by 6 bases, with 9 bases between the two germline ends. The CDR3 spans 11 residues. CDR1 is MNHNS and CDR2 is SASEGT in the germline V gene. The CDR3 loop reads CASSQASEQYF. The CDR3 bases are TGTGCCAGCAGCCAGGCGTCCGAGCAGTACTTC.

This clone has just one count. The CDR3 DNA sequence: TGCGCCAGCAGCCGGGACATTATGAATGAGCAGTTCTTC. Amino acid sequence: CASSRDIMNEQFF. The rearrangement links TRBV5-1 to TRBJ2-1; a possible D gene is TRBD1 (6 bases). CDR3 size: 13 residues. CDR1 and CDR2 (germline): SGHRS, YFSETQ. The germline V and J ends were trimmed by 4 bases and 7 bases, with 12 bases remaining between them.

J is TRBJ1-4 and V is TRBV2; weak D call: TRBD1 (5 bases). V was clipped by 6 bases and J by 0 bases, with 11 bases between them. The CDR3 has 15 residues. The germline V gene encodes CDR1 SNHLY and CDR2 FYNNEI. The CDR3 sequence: CASRGPTTTNEKLFF. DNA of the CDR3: TGTGCCAGCAGGGGACCCACGACAACTAATGAAAAACTGTTTTTT.

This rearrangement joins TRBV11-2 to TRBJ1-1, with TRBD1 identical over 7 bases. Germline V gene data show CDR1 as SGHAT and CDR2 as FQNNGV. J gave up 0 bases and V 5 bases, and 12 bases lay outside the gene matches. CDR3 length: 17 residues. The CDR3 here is CASSRTITGVMNTEAFF. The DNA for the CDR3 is TGTGCCAGCAGCCGCACGATTACAGGGGTTATGAACACTGAAGCTTTCTTT.

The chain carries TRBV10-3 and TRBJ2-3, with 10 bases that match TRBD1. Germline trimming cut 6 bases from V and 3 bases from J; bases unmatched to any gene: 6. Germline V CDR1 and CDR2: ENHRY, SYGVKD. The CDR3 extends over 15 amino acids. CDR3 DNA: TGTGCCATCAGGGAGACAGGGGGCCGGACAGATACGCAGTATTTT. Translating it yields CAIRETGGRTDTQYF.

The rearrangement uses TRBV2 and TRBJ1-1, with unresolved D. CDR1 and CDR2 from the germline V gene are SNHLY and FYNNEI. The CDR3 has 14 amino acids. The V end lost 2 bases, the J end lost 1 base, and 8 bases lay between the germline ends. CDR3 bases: TGTGCCAGCAGTGAATTGTCCCCGAACACTGAAGCTTTCTTT. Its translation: CASSELSPNTEAFF.

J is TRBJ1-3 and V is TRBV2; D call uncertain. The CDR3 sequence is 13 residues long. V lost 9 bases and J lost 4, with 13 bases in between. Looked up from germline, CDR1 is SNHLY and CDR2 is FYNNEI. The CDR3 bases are TGTGCCAGTGTAGAGGTGGTGGGAAACACCATATATTTT. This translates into CASVEVVGNTIYF.

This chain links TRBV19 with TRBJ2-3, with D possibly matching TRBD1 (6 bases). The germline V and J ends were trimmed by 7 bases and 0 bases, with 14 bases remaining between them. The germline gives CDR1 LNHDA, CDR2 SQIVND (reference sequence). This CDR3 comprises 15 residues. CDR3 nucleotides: TGTGCCAGTAATTTGGGGGCCACTAGCACAGATACGCAGTATTTT. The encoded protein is CASNLGATSTDTQYF.